The rows below give T cell receptor beta chains drawn from one sample of a study of CD8+ T cells in alopecia areata. Generated by immunoSEQ multiplex PCR, the TCRdb table keeps only in-frame clones and is missing some. The sample lists approximately 13,000 clones, 60% to 65% occurring once. The material sequenced was skin. The receptors derive from a human donor with alopecia areata. CDR3s include the opening cysteine and the closing phenylalanine or tryptophan. D genes are given only for firm matches. Part of the rows lack a size; the others show once, few, many or a class for expanded clones.

J: TRBJ2-5; size: NA; V: TRBV29-1; D: TRBD1; CDR3: CSVDRDRGVGQETQYF; DNA: TGCAGCGTTGACCGGGACAGGGGAGTAGGACAAGAGACCCAGTACTTC
J: TRBJ1-6; size: NA; V: TRBV9; D: NA; CDR3: CASSVGGAGNSPLHF; DNA: TGTGCCAGCAGCGTAGGGGGAGCCGGTAATTCACCCCTCCACTTT
J: TRBJ2-5; size: NA; V: TRBV2; D: NA; CDR3: CASWRALQETQYF; DNA: TGTGCCAGCTGGAGAGCACTCCAAGAGACCCAGTACTTC
J: TRBJ1-5; size: once; V: TRBV27; D: TRBD1; CDR3: CASSSLSMGGTGRFNQPQHF; DNA: TGTGCCAGCAGTTCCCTATCGATGGGAGGGACAGGACGGTTCAATCAGCCCCAGCATTTT
J: TRBJ2-2; size: NA; V: TRBV7-2; D: TRBD2; CDR3: CASSPGTSGTGELFF; DNA: TGTGCCAGCAGCCCCGGGACTAGCGGCACCGGGGAGCTGTTTTTT
J: TRBJ2-1; size: NA; V: TRBV7-8; D: NA; CDR3: CASSLLGGQVPNNEQFF; DNA: TGTGCCAGCAGCCTCCTGGGGGGCCAGGTCCCCAACAATGAGCAGTTCTTC
J: TRBJ2-5; size: NA; V: TRBV4-1; D: TRBD2; CDR3: CASSQDNFLADRQETQYF; DNA: TGCGCCAGCAGCCAAGATAACTTCCTAGCGGACCGCCAAGAGACCCAGTACTTC
J: TRBJ1-1; size: NA; V: TRBV30; D: NA; CDR3: CAWSLRTEAFF; DNA: TGTGCCTGGAGTCTTAGGACTGAAGCTTTCTTT
J: TRBJ2-3; size: NA; V: TRBV4-2; D: TRBD2; CDR3: CASSSSPGTSGTDTQYF; DNA: TGTGCCAGCAGCTCGAGCCCCGGGACTAGCGGCACAGATACGCAGTATTTT
J: TRBJ1-5; size: few; V: TRBV30; D: TRBD1; CDR3: CAWSAGTGHNQPQHF; DNA: TGTGCCTGGAGTGCCGGGACAGGTCACAATCAGCCCCAGCATTTT
J: TRBJ2-1; size: NA; V: TRBV2; D: TRBD1; CDR3: CASRGQAGGHYNEQFF; DNA: TGTGCCAGCAGGGGACAGGCAGGGGGTCACTACAATGAGCAGTTCTTC
J: TRBJ2-5; size: NA; V: TRBV7-2; D: TRBD2; CDR3: CAIEWGGETQYF; DNA: TGTGCCATAGAGTGGGGGGGAGAGACCCAGTACTTC
J: TRBJ2-2; size: NA; V: TRBV29-1; D: NA; CDR3: CSVEDLRNTGELFF; DNA: TGCAGCGTTGAAGATCTGCGGAACACCGGGGAGCTGTTTTTT
J: TRBJ1-1; size: few; V: TRBV10-3; D: NA; CDR3: CAIGSGNEAFF; DNA: TGTGCCATCGGGAGCGGGAACGAAGCTTTCTTT
J: TRBJ2-3; size: NA; V: TRBV7-3; D: NA; CDR3: CASSLSRVDTQYF; DNA: TGTGCCAGCAGCTTATCCCGGGTGGATACGCAGTATTTT
J: TRBJ1-6; size: NA; V: TRBV7-3; D: NA; CDR3: CASSLAGYNSPLHF; DNA: TGTGCCAGCAGCTTGGCAGGGTATAATTCACCCCTCCACTTT
J: TRBJ2-1; size: once; V: TRBV29-1; D: NA; CDR3: CSVVPGSSSYNEQFF; DNA: TGCAGCGTTGTACCTGGCAGCAGTTCCTACAATGAGCAGTTCTTC
J: TRBJ2-1; size: NA; V: TRBV5-1; D: TRBD2; CDR3: CASSPPGLGYNEQFF; DNA: TGCGCCAGCAGCCCTCCGGGACTAGGGTACAATGAGCAGTTCTTC
J: TRBJ2-1; size: once; V: TRBV7-8; D: TRBD2; CDR3: CASSSHRAGGDDEQFF; DNA: TGTGCCAGCAGCTCACATAGGGCGGGGGGCGATGATGAGCAGTTCTTC
J: TRBJ2-6; size: NA; V: TRBV4-3; D: NA; CDR3: CASSQEGGANVLTF; DNA: TGCGCCAGCAGCCAAGAGGGTGGGGCCAACGTCCTGACTTTC
J: TRBJ2-1; size: NA; V: TRBV5-1; D: NA; CDR3: CASSLAGIEQFF; DNA: TGCGCCAGCAGCTTGGCAGGCATTGAGCAGTTCTTC
J: TRBJ1-4; size: NA; V: TRBV6-1; D: TRBD1; CDR3: CASKDRAGEKLFF; DNA: TGTGCCAGCAAAGACAGGGCGGGGGAAAAACTGTTTTTT
J: TRBJ2-6; size: few; V: TRBV27; D: NA; CDR3: CASSLAQSGANVLTF; DNA: TGTGCCAGCAGTTTAGCTCAATCTGGGGCCAACGTCCTGACTTTC
J: TRBJ1-2; size: NA; V: TRBV7-8; D: NA; CDR3: CASSLFGHGYTF; DNA: TGTGCCAGCAGCTTATTCGGGCACGGCTACACCTTC
J: TRBJ2-1; size: few; V: TRBV19; D: TRBD2; CDR3: CASSLAGGHSEQFF; DNA: TGTGCCAGTAGTCTAGCGGGAGGGCATAGTGAGCAGTTCTTC